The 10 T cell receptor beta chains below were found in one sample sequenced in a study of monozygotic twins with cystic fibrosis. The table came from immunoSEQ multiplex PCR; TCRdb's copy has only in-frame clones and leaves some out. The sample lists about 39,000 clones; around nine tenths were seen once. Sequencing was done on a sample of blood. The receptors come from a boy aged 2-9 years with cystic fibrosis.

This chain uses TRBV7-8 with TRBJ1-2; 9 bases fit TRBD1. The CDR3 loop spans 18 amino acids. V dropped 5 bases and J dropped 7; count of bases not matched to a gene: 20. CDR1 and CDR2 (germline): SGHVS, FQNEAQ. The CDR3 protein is CASSLSGRQGEDLAGYTF. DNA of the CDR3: TGTGCCAGCAGCCTTAGCGGGAGACAGGGGGAGGACCTGGCTGGCTACACCTTC.

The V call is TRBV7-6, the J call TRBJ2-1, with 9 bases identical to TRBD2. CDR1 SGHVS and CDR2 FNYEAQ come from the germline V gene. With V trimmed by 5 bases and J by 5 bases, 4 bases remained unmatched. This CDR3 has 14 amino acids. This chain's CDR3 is CASSGLAWNNEQFF. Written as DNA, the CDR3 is TGTGCCAGCAGCGGACTAGCGTGGAACAATGAGCAGTTCTTC.

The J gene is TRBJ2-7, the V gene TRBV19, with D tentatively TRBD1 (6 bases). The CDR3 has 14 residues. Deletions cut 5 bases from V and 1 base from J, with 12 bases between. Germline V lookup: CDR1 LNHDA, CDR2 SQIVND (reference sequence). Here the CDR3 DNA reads TGTGCCAGTAGTTTTATAGGACAGTCCTACGAGCAGTACTTC. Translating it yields CASSFIGQSYEQYF. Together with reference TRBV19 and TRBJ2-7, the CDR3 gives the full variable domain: DGGITQSPKYLFRKEGQNVTLSCEQNLNHDAMYWYRQDPGQGLRLIYYSQIVNDFQKGDIAEGYSVSREKKESFPLTVTSAQKNPTAFYLCASSFIGQSYEQYFGPGTRLTVT.

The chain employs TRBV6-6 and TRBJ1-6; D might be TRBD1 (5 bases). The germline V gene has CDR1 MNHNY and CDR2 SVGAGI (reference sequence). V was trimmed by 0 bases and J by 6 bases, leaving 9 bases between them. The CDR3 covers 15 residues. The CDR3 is CASSYSGESNSPLHF. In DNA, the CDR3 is TGTGCCAGCAGTTACTCGGGGGAATCTAATTCACCCCTCCACTTT.

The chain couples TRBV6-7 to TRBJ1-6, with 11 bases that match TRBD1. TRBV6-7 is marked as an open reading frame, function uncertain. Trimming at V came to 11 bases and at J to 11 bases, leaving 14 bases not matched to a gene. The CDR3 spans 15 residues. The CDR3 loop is CAGDVPGQGVTPLHF. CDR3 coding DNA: TGTGCCGGCGATGTGCCGGGACAGGGGGTAACACCCCTCCACTTT.

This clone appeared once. CDR3 residues: CASSEVQGLTDEAFF. The CDR3 DNA is TGTGCCAGCAGTGAAGTCCAGGGCCTGACTGATGAAGCTTTCTTT. The J gene is TRBJ1-1, the V gene TRBV6-1, with D perhaps matching TRBD1 (5 bases). The CDR3 length is 15 residues. Trimming removed 1 base at V and 7 bases at J, with 16 bases between. Germline V lookup: CDR1 MNHNS, CDR2 SASEGT.

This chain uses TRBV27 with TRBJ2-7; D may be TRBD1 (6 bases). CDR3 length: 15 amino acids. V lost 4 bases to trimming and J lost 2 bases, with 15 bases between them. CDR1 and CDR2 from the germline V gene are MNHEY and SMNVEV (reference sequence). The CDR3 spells CASSSSPSGAYEQYF. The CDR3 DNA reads TGTGCCAGCAGTTCTTCCCCCTCAGGGGCCTACGAGCAGTACTTC.

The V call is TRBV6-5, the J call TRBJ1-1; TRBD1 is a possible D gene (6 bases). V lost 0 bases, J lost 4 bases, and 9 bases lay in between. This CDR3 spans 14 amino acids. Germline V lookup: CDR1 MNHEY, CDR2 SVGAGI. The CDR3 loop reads CASSYSQGVTEAFF. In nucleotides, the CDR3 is TGTGCCAGCAGTTACTCACAGGGTGTCACTGAAGCTTTCTTT.

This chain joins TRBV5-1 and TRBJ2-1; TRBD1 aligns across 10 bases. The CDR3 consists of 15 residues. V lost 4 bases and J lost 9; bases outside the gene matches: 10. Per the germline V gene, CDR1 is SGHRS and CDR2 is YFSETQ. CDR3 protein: CASSPADRGGIEQFF. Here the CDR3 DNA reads TGCGCCAGCAGCCCCGCGGACAGGGGGGGAATTGAGCAGTTCTTC. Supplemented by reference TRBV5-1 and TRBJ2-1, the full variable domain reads KAGVTQTPRYLIKTRGQQVTLSCSPISGHRSVSWYQQTPGQGLQFLFEYFSETQRNKGNFPGRFSGRQFSNSRSEMNVSTLELGDSALYLCASSPADRGGIEQFFGPGTRLTVL.

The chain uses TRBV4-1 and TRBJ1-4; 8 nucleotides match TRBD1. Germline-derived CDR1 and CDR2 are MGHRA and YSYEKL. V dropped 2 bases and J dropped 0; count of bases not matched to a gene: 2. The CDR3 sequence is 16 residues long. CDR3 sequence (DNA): TGCGCCAGCAGCCAATCAGGGGGCTCAACTAATGAAAAACTGTTTTTT. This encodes CASSQSGGSTNEKLFF.